These 7 T cell receptor beta chains came from one sample sequenced in a study of T cells in Graves' hyperthyroidism and ophthalmopathy (dated by TCRdb to the late 2010s). Library creation used multiplex PCR. The reads were generated on an Illumina HiSeq 2000. The TCR beta CDR3 regions were amplified from RNA transcripts. The TCR CDR3 was subjected to a first round of RT-PCR using the HTBI primer set and the Qiagen OneStep RT-PCR kit. The public reads were reprocessed in TCRdb via fastp at Q25 and MiXCR, keeping in-frame beta chains. Rows with one shared CDR3 protein collapse into an entry with the most common genes and DNA. A total of fewer than 900,000 distinct CDR3 sequences appear in this sample, 18% of them only once. The ten top clones hold 16% of the sample. Specimen: blood. The receptors were gathered from a woman in her fifties or sixties with Graves' hyperthyroidism that later progressed to Graves' ophthalmopathy.

In this sample, this clonotype turned up many times. The chain employs TRBV2 and TRBJ2-3, with 9 bases matching TRBD2. The CDR3 covers 16 residues. V shed 2 bases, J shed 3 bases, and the junction held 6 bases outside the gene matches. Per germline, CDR1 SNHLY and CDR2 FYNNEI. CDR3 residues: CASSEFSSGVTDTQYF. As DNA, the CDR3 is TGTGCCAGCAGTGAATTTTCTAGCGGGGTAACAGATACGCAGTATTTT. The variable domain in full, completed from reference TRBV2 and TRBJ2-3, reads EPEVTQTPSHQVTQMGQEVILRCVPISNHLYFYWYRQILGQKVEFLVSFYNNEISEKSEIFDDQFSVERPDGSNFTLKIRSTKLEDSAMYFCASSEFSSGVTDTQYFGPGTRLTVL.

In its sample, this clonotype was seen a few times. The chain is built from TRBV2 and TRBJ1-4, with D possibly being TRBD1 (5 bases). The CDR3 totals 16 residues. The V and J ends lost 8 bases and 0 bases respectively, with 16 bases between them. Germline V gene lookup returns CDR1 SNHLY and CDR2 FYNNEI. CDR3 nucleotides: TGTGCCAGCGGGGCCCTCTGGGGGACAACTAATGAAAAACTGTTTTTT. Its translation: CASGALWGTTNEKLFF.

This sequence joins TRBV11-2 and TRBJ2-2, with TRBD2 identical over 9 bases. The CDR3 has 16 residues. Germline CDR1 SGHAT, CDR2 FQNNGV. Trimming removed 3 bases from V and 4 bases from J; junction bases left unmatched: 6. CDR3 in amino acids: CASSFGGGAVTGELFF. The CDR3 region has the DNA TGTGCCAGCAGCTTCGGCGGGGGGGCTGTCACCGGGGAGCTGTTTTTT.

The table lists this clonotype with a few counts. The chain recombines TRBV11-2 with TRBJ2-4; 9 bases align to TRBD1. The CDR3 is made up of 13 amino acids. Germline CDR1 and CDR2: SGHAT and FQNNGV. The trim removed 4 bases at V and 8 bases at J, leaving 3 bases unmatched. CDR3: CASSSGTGYIQYF. In nucleotides, the CDR3 is TGTGCCAGCAGCTCAGGGACAGGGTACATTCAGTACTTC.

This clonotype was observed a handful of times. The CDR3 loop is CASSITGDQPQHF. CDR3 DNA sequence: TGCGCCAGCAGCATTACAGGGGATCAGCCCCAGCATTTT. The chain employs TRBV5-1 and TRBJ1-5; TRBD1 agrees at 7 bases. Germline-derived CDR1 and CDR2 are SGHRS and YFSETQ. V lost 4 bases, J lost 5 bases, and 3 bases stayed unmatched. The CDR3 runs to 13 residues.

The chain recombines TRBV5-1 with TRBJ2-3; a weak D match, TRBD2 (5 bases). The CDR3 covers 14 residues. Looked up from germline, CDR1 is SGHRS and CDR2 is YFSETQ. Trimming cost V 4 bases and J 5 bases, with 14 bases left between them. CDR3 nucleotides: TGCGCCAGCAGCATCGAGGGCGTGGGAGATACGCAGTATTTT. Translated, it gives CASSIEGVGDTQYF.

J is TRBJ1-1 and V is TRBV5-5, with a possible D match to TRBD1 (6 bases). This CDR3 comprises 11 residues. Trimming stripped 2 bases from V and 11 bases from J, with 10 bases between. Germline loops: CDR1 SGHKS, CDR2 YYEKEE (reference sequence). CDR3 amino acids: CASSLRDIAFF. The CDR3 nucleotides are TGTGCCAGCAGCTTACGGGACATCGCTTTCTTT. The full variable domain, completed using reference TRBV5-5 and TRBJ1-1, is DAGVTQSPTHLIKTRGQQVTLRCSPISGHKSVSWYQQVLGQGPQFIFQYYEKEERGRGNFPDRFSARQFPNYSSELNVNALLLGDSALYLCASSLRDIAFFGQGTRLTVV.